The TCR beta chain described here comes from a study of T cell responses to AZD1222 COVID-19 vaccine. Study overall: Second doses that came at about 4 or about 12 weeks were put together.

With respect to this clone: Its antigen remains unidentified.

V shed 8 bases, J shed 3 bases, and the junction held 7 bases outside the gene matches. The CDR3 length is 13 residues. Per the germline V gene, CDR1 is MNHEY and CDR2 is SMNVEV (reference sequence). Data came from immunoSEQ multiplex PCR; TCRdb stores just in-frame clones and leaves some out. The sample includes roughly 91,000 clones, roughly 87% of them seen just once. Whole-study findings and limits: White British people made up most donors, females outnumbered males, and clonal diversity was possibly underestimated.

The chain is built from TRBV27 and TRBJ2-7, with 7 bases aligning to TRBD1. The sequenced sample was peripheral blood, obtained on day 0 of AZD1222 vaccination. The receptor was isolated from an adult in good health. The CDR3 DNA reads TGTGCCAGCCGACGGGACAGCTACTACGAGCAGTACTTC. It yields the protein CASRRDSYYEQYF.